One sample yielded the 31 T cell receptor beta chains listed below, sequenced in a study of blood T cell repertoires in COVID-19. Assay: immunoSEQ multiplex PCR; the TCRdb copy retains only in-frame clones and omits some. Among around 330,000 clones listed, roughly 90% were seen once. The source material was PBMCs or T cells enriched from blood (not recorded which). These receptors were obtained from a man in his 60s who had recovered from COVID-19.

This clone showed up just once. The rearrangement links TRBV18 to TRBJ2-7; 7 positions agree with TRBD1. The V gene end was trimmed by 4 bases and the J gene end by 3 bases; junction bases not matched to a gene: 3. The length of the CDR3 is 13 residues. CDR1 KGHSH and CDR2 LQKENI come from the germline V gene. CDR3 sequence reads: CASSQGAFYEQYF. The CDR3 DNA sequence: TGTGCCAGCTCACAGGGGGCGTTCTACGAGCAGTACTTC.

The CDR3 nucleotides are TGTGCCAGCAGCTTAGGTTGGCTTCAGCAGTACTTC. Its protein is CASSLGWLQQYF. The V call is TRBV7-3, the J call TRBJ2-7; D is unclear. V was pared by 2 bases and J by 8 bases, with 10 bases between. Germline V gene lookup returns CDR1 SGHTA and CDR2 FQGTGA. The CDR3 runs 12 residues.

The rearrangement joins TRBV6-5 to TRBJ1-5; 7 nucleotides align to TRBD1. The CDR3 covers 13 residues. Germline CDR1 MNHEY, CDR2 SVGAGI. V gave up 7 bases and J gave up 6 bases; unmatched junction bases: 6. The CDR3 loop reads CASKQGNAQPQHF. The CDR3 DNA reads TGTGCCAGCAAACAGGGGAATGCTCAGCCCCAGCATTTT.

In this sample, this clone turned up a few times. The rearrangement joins TRBV3-1 (or the pseudogene TRBV3-2) to TRBJ1-6, with D unclear. Trimming left V 7 bases short and J 0 bases short, with 13 bases between. The germline V gene encodes CDR1 LGHDT and CDR2 YNNKEL (reference sequence). CDR3 length: 16 amino acids. The CDR3 protein is CASMPSGVSYNSPLHF. CDR3 DNA sequence: TGTGCCAGCATGCCCAGCGGGGTCTCCTATAATTCACCCCTCCACTTT.

This clone was found once. The V gene is TRBV9, the J gene TRBJ1-1; TRBD1 matches 7 bases. With 2 bases clipped from V and 2 bases from J, the junction kept 6 bases outside the gene matches. The length of the CDR3 is 15 residues. Germline V CDR1 and CDR2: SGDLS, YYNGEE. The CDR3 region has the DNA TGTGCCAGCAGCGTCGACAGGGAAGGTAACACTGAAGCTTTCTTT. Translating it yields CASSVDREGNTEAFF.

The chain combines TRBV11-3 with TRBJ2-5; D unclear. Germline lookup yields CDR1 SGHNT and CDR2 YENEEA. V dropped 5 bases and J dropped 5 bases, with 12 bases sitting between them. The CDR3 is 13 residues long. Written as DNA, the CDR3 is TGTGCCAGCAGCCTGGGCCTAACGGAGACCCAGTACTTC. The encoded protein is CASSLGLTETQYF.

This chain links TRBV4-2 with TRBJ2-1, with 10 positions matching TRBD2. V lost 1 base to trimming and J lost 8 bases; unmatched junction nucleotides: 2. Germline CDR1 LGHNA, CDR2 YNFKEQ. The CDR3 length is 14 residues. The CDR3 sequence is CASSQVGTSDEQFF. In DNA, the CDR3 is TGTGCCAGCAGCCAAGTCGGGACTAGCGATGAGCAGTTCTTC.

J is TRBJ1-2 and V is TRBV7-9; 8 bases match TRBD1. The CDR3 runs to 13 residues. Trimming cost V 5 bases and J 7 bases; bases outside gene matches: 6. The germline CDR1 and CDR2 sequences are SEHNR and FQNEAQ (reference sequence). The CDR3 DNA sequence: TGTGCCAGCAGCGACGGGACAGGTACTGGCTACACCTTC. Encoded protein: CASSDGTGTGYTF.

The CDR3 here is CSVEGVRGQGNYGYTF. The CDR3 DNA sequence: TGCAGCGTTGAAGGAGTACGGGGACAGGGGAACTATGGCTACACCTTC. J is TRBJ1-2 and V is TRBV29-1, with 10 bases identical to TRBD1. Germline CDR1 SQVTM, CDR2 ANQGSEA. The CDR3 sequence is 16 residues long. Germline trimming cut 1 base from V and 2 bases from J; bases unmatched to any gene: 7. The entire variable domain, with the rest obtained from reference TRBV29-1 and TRBJ1-2, is as follows: SAVISQKPSRDICQRGTSLTIQCQVDSQVTMMFWYRQQPGQSLTLIATANQGSEATYESGFVIDKFPISRPNLTFSTLTVSNMSPEDSSIYLCSVEGVRGQGNYGYTFGSGTRLTVV.

The rearrangement joins TRBV28 to TRBJ2-5; 11 bases are shared with TRBD2. The CDR3 loop spans 15 amino acids. Germline V gene data show CDR1 as MDHEN and CDR2 as SYDVKM. V lost 7 bases and J lost 6; bases outside the gene matches: 10. The CDR3 is CASTLPSGGPKTQYF. CDR3 DNA sequence: TGTGCCAGCACCCTACCTAGCGGGGGGCCAAAGACCCAGTACTTC.

This chain links TRBV5-8 with TRBJ1-5, with 7 bases lining up with TRBD1. The ends lost 4 bases at V and 4 bases at J; junction bases unmatched: 8. CDR1 SGHTS and CDR2 YDEGEE come from the germline V gene. The CDR3 length is 15 residues. DNA for the CDR3: TGTGCCAGCAGCCTATTGGGACAGCCGAATCAGCCCCAGCATTTT. It translates to CASSLLGQPNQPQHF.

V gene TRBV19 combines with J gene TRBJ1-1, with a possible D match to TRBD1 (6 bases). V was cut by 11 bases and J by 3 bases, with 16 bases left in between. The CDR3 totals 13 residues. CDR1 LNHDA and CDR2 SQIVND come from the germline V gene (reference sequence). The CDR3 sequence is CAGSQGRDTEAFF. CDR3 nucleotides: TGTGCCGGGAGCCAGGGGAGAGACACTGAAGCTTTCTTT.

This chain links TRBV6-5 with TRBJ1-5; D is unresolved. The germline V and J ends were trimmed by 8 bases and 6 bases, with 11 bases remaining between them. The CDR3 has 12 amino acids. Per the germline V gene, CDR1 is MNHEY and CDR2 is SVGAGI. The CDR3 protein is CASSGLGQPQHF. The CDR3 coding sequence is TGTGCCAGCTCGGGGTTAGGTCAGCCCCAGCATTTT.

The genes are TRBV4-2 and TRBJ2-7; 9 bases match TRBD1. The CDR3 is made up of 15 amino acids. The V gene's germline CDR1 is LGHNA and CDR2 YNFKEQ. V gave up 5 bases and J gave up 7 bases; unmatched junction bases: 12. The DNA of the CDR3 is TGTGCCAGCAGCACAACCGGGACAGGGCATGGTGAGCAGTACTTC. Its translation is CASSTTGTGHGEQYF.

The chain couples TRBV7-3 to TRBJ2-1; 12 bases align to TRBD2. Germline CDR1 is SGHTA and CDR2 is FQGTGA. J lost 4 bases, V lost 3 bases, and 19 bases had no gene match. The CDR3 is 21 amino acids. CDR3 sequence reads: CASSLRRGTSGLSTLYNEQFF. For the CDR3, the DNA is TGTGCCAGCAGCTTGAGACGTGGGACTAGCGGGCTTTCTACCCTGTACAATGAGCAGTTCTTC. The whole variable domain, filled in from reference TRBV7-3 and TRBJ2-1, reads GAGVSQTPSNKVTEKGKYVELRCDPISGHTALYWYRQSLGQGPEFLIYFQGTGAADDSGLPNDRFFAVRPEGSVSTLKIQRTERGDSAVYLCASSLRRGTSGLSTLYNEQFFGPGTRLTVL.

V and J are TRBV14 and TRBJ2-1; 8 bases fit TRBD1. V lost 5 bases and J lost 5; bases outside the gene matches: 8. Germline V CDR1 and CDR2: SGHDN, FVKESK. The CDR3 is 15 residues long. CDR3 residues: CASSSGTGINNEQFF. The CDR3 DNA is TGTGCCAGCAGCTCCGGGACAGGCATTAACAATGAGCAGTTCTTC.

This sequence joins TRBV7-9 and TRBJ2-7; 8 bases line up with TRBD1. This CDR3 has 14 residues. Germline CDR1 is SEHNR and CDR2 is FQNEAQ (reference sequence). V lost 6 bases and J lost 5; bases outside the gene matches: 9. The CDR3 here is CASRAGTGLHEQYF. The CDR3 coding sequence is TGTGCCAGCAGGGCCGGGACAGGATTACACGAGCAGTACTTC. Supplemented by reference TRBV7-9 and TRBJ2-7, the full variable domain reads DTGVSQNPRHKITKRGQNVTFRCDPISEHNRLYWYRQTLGQGPEFLTYFQNEAQLEKSRLLSDRFSAERPKGSFSTLEIQRTEQGDSAMYLCASRAGTGLHEQYFGPGTRLTVT.

CDR3 amino acids: CASSETGLGYTF. The CDR3, as DNA: TGTGCCAGCAGTGAAACGGGGTTGGGCTACACCTTC. This sequence joins TRBV6-1 and TRBJ1-2; D remains unclear. The germline gives CDR1 MNHNS, CDR2 SASEGT. V was trimmed by 2 bases and J by 8 bases, leaving 9 bases between them. The CDR3 is 12 residues long.

The chain uses TRBV18 and TRBJ1-4; maybe TRBD1 (6 bases). The CDR3 runs 14 residues. Trimming removed 8 bases at V and 8 bases at J, with 18 bases between. CDR1 is KGHSH and CDR2 is LQKENI in the germline V gene. This chain's CDR3 is CASQANQGREKLFF. CDR3 sequence (DNA): TGTGCCAGCCAAGCGAACCAGGGGCGGGAAAAACTGTTTTTT.

This clone was detected a few times. The chain employs TRBV5-5 and TRBJ1-5, with 8 bases lining up with TRBD1. CDR3 length: 15 amino acids. V shed 3 bases and J 3 bases; nucleotides not matched to a gene: 5. Germline CDR1 and CDR2: SGHKS and YYEKEE (reference sequence). The CDR3: CASSSKDRDNQPQHF. The CDR3 region has the DNA TGTGCCAGCAGCTCAAAGGACAGGGACAATCAGCCCCAGCATTTT.

V gene TRBV7-9 combines with J gene TRBJ1-5; tentatively, D is TRBD1 (5 bases). The CDR3 length is 17 residues. CDR1 and CDR2 from the germline V gene are SEHNR and FQNEAQ (reference sequence). Trimming stripped 2 bases from V and 3 bases from J, with 17 bases between. The CDR3 sequence is CASSLILGRADNQPQHF. The CDR3 nucleotides are TGTGCCAGCAGCTTAATTCTGGGCAGGGCCGACAATCAGCCCCAGCATTTT.

V gene TRBV19 combines with J gene TRBJ1-5, with 7 bases matching TRBD1. CDR3 length equals 15 residues. Per germline, CDR1 LNHDA and CDR2 SQIVND (reference sequence). V dropped 4 bases and J dropped 7; count of bases not matched to a gene: 10. For the CDR3, the DNA is TGTGCCAGTAGTAAGTCCGGGACAGCTCTACAGCCCCAGCATTTT. Its translation is CASSKSGTALQPQHF.

V and J are TRBV16 and TRBJ1-5; D is unclear. V shed 0 bases and J shed 0 bases, with 6 bases lying between them. The CDR3 totals 15 residues. Germline values: CDR1 KGHSY, CDR2 FQNENV. CDR3 sequence (DNA): TGTGCCAGCAGCCAATCAGTGCGTAGCAATCAGCCCCAGCATTTT. Protein sequence: CASSQSVRSNQPQHF.

This chain's CDR3 is CASKRLQGKNTEAFF. In DNA, the CDR3 is TGCGCCAGCAAACGGCTACAGGGGAAGAACACTGAAGCTTTCTTT. The chain uses TRBV23-1 and TRBJ1-1, with 7 bases fitting TRBD1. TRBV23-1 is assigned to the ORF class and has an uncertain function. V shed 7 bases, J shed 1 base, and the junction held 9 bases outside the gene matches. CDR3 length: 15 amino acids.

This clone showed up just a few times. J is TRBJ2-5 and V is TRBV5-1; 10 nucleotides align to TRBD1. Trimming took 7 bases from V and 5 from J; bases not matched to a gene: 11. The germline V gene encodes CDR1 SGHRS and CDR2 YFSETQ. CDR3 length: 15 residues. The CDR3 is CASSTGGAVGETQYF. In nucleotides, the CDR3 is TGCGCCAGCTCGACAGGGGGCGCAGTTGGTGAGACCCAGTACTTC.

The V and J genes are TRBV24-1 and TRBJ1-2; no clear D. The germline CDR1 and CDR2 sequences are KGHDR and SFDVKD. The CDR3 sequence is 14 residues long. The germline V and J ends were trimmed by 3 bases and 2 bases, with 9 bases remaining between them. The CDR3 nucleotides read TGTGCCACCAGTGATATGGGCAGGAACTATGGCTACACCTTC. Amino acids: CATSDMGRNYGYTF.

This clone was observed a handful of times. The chain uses TRBV12-3 or TRBV12-4 and TRBJ1-1; D call uncertain. Trimming took 3 bases from V and 2 from J, leaving 4 bases between them. This CDR3 spans 12 amino acids. The CDR3 nucleotides read TGTGCCAGCAGTTTCCTTAACACTGAAGCTTTCTTT. This sequence encodes CASSFLNTEAFF.

The V gene is TRBV27, the J gene TRBJ1-1; the D gene is possibly TRBD1 (5 bases). The V and J ends lost 3 bases and 6 bases respectively, with 17 bases between them. Germline V gives CDR1 MNHEY, CDR2 SMNVEV (reference sequence). CDR3 length: 15 residues. The CDR3 DNA reads as TGTGCCAGCAGTTTGGACAAACGGGCCTTGCCTGAAGCTTTCTTT. This gives the protein CASSLDKRALPEAFF.

The rearrangement links TRBV7-8 to TRBJ1-2; a weak D match, TRBD1 (5 bases). Germline values: CDR1 SGHVS, CDR2 FQNEAQ. This CDR3 has 13 residues. Between the trimmed V and J ends, which lost 4 bases and 2 bases, there was a span of 8 bases. CDR3 nucleotide sequence: TGTGCCAGCAGCTCGCAGGGAAACTATGGCTACACCTTC. Translating it yields CASSSQGNYGYTF.

The chain uses TRBV30 and TRBJ2-2; 11 bases are shared with TRBD2. CDR1 and CDR2 (germline): GTSNPN, SVGIG (reference sequence). With 4 bases clipped from V and 5 bases from J, the junction kept 12 bases outside the gene matches. The CDR3 contains 17 residues. The CDR3 DNA follows: TGTGCCTGGATGTGGGGTAGCGGGAGGGGAGGGACCGGGGAGCTGTTTTTT. It codes for CAWMWGSGRGGTGELFF.

The chain uses TRBV30 and TRBJ1-2; D possibly corresponds to TRBD1 (6 bases). Germline loops: CDR1 GTSNPN, CDR2 SVGIG (reference sequence). V was pared by 2 bases and J by 8 bases, with 12 bases between. The CDR3 length is 12 residues. Written as DNA, the CDR3 is TGTGCCTGGAGTCTGGGGGCTTTCGGCTACACCTTC. This encodes CAWSLGAFGYTF.